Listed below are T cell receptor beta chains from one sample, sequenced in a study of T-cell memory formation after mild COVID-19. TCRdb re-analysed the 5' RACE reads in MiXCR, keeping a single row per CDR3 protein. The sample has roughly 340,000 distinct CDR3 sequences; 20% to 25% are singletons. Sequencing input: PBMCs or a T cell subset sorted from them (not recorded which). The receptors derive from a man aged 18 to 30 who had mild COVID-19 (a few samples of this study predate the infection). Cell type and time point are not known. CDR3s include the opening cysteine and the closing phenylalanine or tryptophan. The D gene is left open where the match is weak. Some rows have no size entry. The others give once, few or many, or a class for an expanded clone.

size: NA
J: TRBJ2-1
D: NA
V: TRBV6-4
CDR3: CASSQSAGEYNEQFF
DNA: TGTGCCAGCAGCCAGTCAGCCGGGGAGTACAATGAGCAGTTCTTC

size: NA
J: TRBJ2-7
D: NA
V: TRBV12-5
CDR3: CASGLVPGATLRWKYF
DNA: TGTGCTAGTGGTTTGGTACCGGGGGCTACACTACGATGGAAGTACTTC

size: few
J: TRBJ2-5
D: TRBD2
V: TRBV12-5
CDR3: CASGSSGQETQYF
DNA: TGTGCTAGTGGCTCTAGCGGCCAAGAGACCCAGTACTTC

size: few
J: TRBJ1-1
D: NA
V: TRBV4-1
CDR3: CASSQVSFEVTEAFF
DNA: TGCGCCAGCAGCCAAGTGTCCTTCGAGGTCACTGAAGCTTTCTTT

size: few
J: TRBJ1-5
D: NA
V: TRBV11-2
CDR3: CASSLVRGPQHF
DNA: TGTGCCAGCAGCTTAGTGAGAGGGCCCCAGCATTTT

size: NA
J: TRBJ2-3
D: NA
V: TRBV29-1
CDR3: CSVAGETTDTQYF
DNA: TGCAGCGTTGCGGGGGAGACCACAGATACGCAGTATTTT

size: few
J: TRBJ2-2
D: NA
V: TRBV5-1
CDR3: CASSLTGPRTGELFF
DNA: TGCGCCAGCAGCTTGACAGGGCCACGAACCGGGGAGCTGTTTTTT

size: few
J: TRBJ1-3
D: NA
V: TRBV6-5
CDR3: CASSYLEEYFSGNTIYF
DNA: TGTGCCAGCAGTTACCTGGAGGAGTACTTCTCTGGAAACACCATATATTTT

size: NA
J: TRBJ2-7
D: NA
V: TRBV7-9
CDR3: CASSSTDEQYF
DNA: TGTGCCAGCAGCTCTACAGACGAGCAGTACTTC

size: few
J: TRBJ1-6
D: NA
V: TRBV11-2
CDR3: CASSFGYNSPLHF
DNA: TGTGCCAGCAGCTTCGGATATAATTCACCCCTCCACTTT

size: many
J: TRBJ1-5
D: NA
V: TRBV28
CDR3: CASSLLSRNQPQHF
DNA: TGTGCCAGCAGTTTACTGTCACGCAATCAGCCCCAGCATTTT

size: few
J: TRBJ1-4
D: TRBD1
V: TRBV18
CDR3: CASSSGTGDREKLFF
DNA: TGTGCCAGCTCGTCCGGGACAGGGGATCGTGAAAAACTGTTTTTT

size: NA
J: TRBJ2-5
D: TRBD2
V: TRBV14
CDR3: CARTGLAFRETQYF
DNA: TGTGCCCGAACGGGACTAGCGTTCCGAGAGACCCAGTACTTC

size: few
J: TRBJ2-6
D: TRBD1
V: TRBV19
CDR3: CASNTGVGANVLTF
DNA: TGTGCCAGTAACACAGGGGTTGGGGCCAACGTCCTGACTTTC

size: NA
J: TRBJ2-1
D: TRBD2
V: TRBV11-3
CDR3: CASSLLAGEIDEQFF
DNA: TGTGCCAGCAGCTTACTAGCGGGGGAGATCGATGAGCAGTTCTTC

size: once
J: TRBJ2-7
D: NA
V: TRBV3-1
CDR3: CASRNRGESYEQYF
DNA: TGTGCCAGCAGGAACCGCGGGGAATCCTACGAGCAGTACTTC

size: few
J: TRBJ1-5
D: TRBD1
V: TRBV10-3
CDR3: CAISEGTGSQPQHF
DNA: TGTGCCATCAGTGAGGGGACAGGGAGCCAGCCCCAGCATTTT

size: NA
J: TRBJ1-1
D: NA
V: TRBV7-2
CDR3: CASSLGRGGGEAFF
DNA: TGTGCCAGCAGCTTAGGGCGGGGGGGCGGTGAAGCTTTCTTT

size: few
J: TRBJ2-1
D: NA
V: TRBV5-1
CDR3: CASTPWGDDEQFF
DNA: TGCGCCAGCACCCCTTGGGGGGATGATGAGCAGTTCTTC

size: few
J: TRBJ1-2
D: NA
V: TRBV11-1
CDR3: CASSPGEHYGYTF
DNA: TGTGCCAGCAGCCCAGGGGAACACTATGGCTACACCTTC

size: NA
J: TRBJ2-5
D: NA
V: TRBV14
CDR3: CASSQGSGWRPRETQYF
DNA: TGTGCCAGCAGCCAAGGAAGCGGGTGGCGCCCGAGGGAGACCCAGTACTTC

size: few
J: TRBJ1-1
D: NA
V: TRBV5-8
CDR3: CASSRVAGMTEAFF
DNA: TGTGCCAGCAGCCGGGTTGCAGGGATGACTGAAGCTTTCTTT

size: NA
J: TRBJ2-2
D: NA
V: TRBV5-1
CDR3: CASSLIQGANTGELFF
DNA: TGCGCCAGCAGCTTGATCCAGGGAGCGAACACCGGGGAGCTGTTTTTT

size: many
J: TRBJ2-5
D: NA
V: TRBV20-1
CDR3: CSARPWGTQYF
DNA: TGCAGTGCTAGACCTTGGGGGACCCAGTACTTC

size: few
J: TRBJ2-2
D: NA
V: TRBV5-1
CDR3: CASSLLSGATYTGELFF
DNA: TGCGCCAGCAGCTTGCTCTCTGGGGCGACTTACACCGGGGAGCTGTTTTTT

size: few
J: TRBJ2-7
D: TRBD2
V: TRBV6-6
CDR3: CASSYHQRGPGGDEQYF
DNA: TGTGCCAGCAGTTACCACCAGCGGGGGCCCGGTGGTGACGAGCAGTACTTC

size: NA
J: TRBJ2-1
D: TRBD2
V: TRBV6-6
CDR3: CASSYRGGNEQFF
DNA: TGTGCCAGCAGTTACCGGGGGGGCAATGAGCAGTTCTTC

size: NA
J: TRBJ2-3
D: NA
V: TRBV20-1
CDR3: CSARDLGGPHTDTQYF
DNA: TGCAGTGCTAGAGATCTGGGGGGGCCTCACACAGATACGCAGTATTTT

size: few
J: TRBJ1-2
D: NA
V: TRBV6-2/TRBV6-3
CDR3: CASSPTGENYGYTF
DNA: TGTGCCAGCAGTCCTACCGGTGAGAACTATGGCTACACCTTC

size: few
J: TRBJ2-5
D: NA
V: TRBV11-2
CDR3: CASSLTNGGDHGGQYF
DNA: TGTGCCAGCAGCTTGACGAATGGCGGGGACCACGGGGGCCAGTACTTC